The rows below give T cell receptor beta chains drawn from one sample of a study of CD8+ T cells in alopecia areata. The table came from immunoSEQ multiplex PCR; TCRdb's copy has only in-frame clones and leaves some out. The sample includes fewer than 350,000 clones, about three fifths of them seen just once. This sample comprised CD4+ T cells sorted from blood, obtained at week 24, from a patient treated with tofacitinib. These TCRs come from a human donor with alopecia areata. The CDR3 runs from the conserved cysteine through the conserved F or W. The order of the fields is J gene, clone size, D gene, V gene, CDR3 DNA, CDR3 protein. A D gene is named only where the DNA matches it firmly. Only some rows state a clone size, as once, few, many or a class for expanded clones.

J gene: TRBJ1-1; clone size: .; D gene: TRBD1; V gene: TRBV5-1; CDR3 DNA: TGCGCCAGCAAACCCGCCCTGACGACAGGGGAAGACACTGAAGCTTTCTTT; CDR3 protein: CASKPALTTGEDTEAFF
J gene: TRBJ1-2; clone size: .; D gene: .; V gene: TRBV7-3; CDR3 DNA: TGTGCCAGCAGCTTAGGACAGCCCTATGGCTACACCTTC; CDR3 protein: CASSLGQPYGYTF
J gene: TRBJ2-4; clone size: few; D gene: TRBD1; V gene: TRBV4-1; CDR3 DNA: TGCGCCAGCAGCGAATGGGACAGGTCAGCCAAAAACATTCAGTACTTC; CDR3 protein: CASSEWDRSAKNIQYF
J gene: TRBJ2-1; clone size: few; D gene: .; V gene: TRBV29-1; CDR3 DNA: TGCAGCGTTGGGACGACGGGACCCAGCTCCTACAATGAGCAGTTCTTC; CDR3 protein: CSVGTTGPSSYNEQFF
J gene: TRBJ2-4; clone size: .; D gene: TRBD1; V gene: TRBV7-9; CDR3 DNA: TGTGCCAGCAGCGACCTAGGGGGCAGGAACATTCAGTACTTC; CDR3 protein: CASSDLGGRNIQYF
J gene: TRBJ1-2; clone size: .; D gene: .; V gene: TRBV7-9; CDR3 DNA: TGTGCCAGCAGCCGCCCGGATGCGGGGCGCTATGGCTACACCTTC; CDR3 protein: CASSRPDAGRYGYTF
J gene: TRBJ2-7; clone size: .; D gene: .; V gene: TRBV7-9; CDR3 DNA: TGTGCCAGCAGCCCGGGACGTTTTGTCCACGAGCAGTACTTC; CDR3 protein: CASSPGRFVHEQYF
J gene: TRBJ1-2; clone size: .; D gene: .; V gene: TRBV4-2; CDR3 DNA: TGTGCCAGCAGCCAAGACAGGGGAACCTATGGCTACACCTTC; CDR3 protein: CASSQDRGTYGYTF
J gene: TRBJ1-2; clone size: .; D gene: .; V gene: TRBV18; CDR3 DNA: TGTGCCAGCTCACAGAGCGACAGCTTTGGGGGCTACACCTTC; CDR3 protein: CASSQSDSFGGYTF
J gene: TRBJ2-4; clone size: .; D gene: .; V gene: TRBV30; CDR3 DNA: TGTGCCTGCAGGGCAGGTAGCAGGGGAAACATTCAGTACTTC; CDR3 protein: CACRAGSRGNIQYF
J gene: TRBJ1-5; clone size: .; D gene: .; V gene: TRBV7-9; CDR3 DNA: TGTGCCAGCAGCTCGGGGGAGGGTCAGCCCCAGCATTTT; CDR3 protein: CASSSGEGQPQHF
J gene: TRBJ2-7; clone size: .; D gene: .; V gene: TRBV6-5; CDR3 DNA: TGTGCCAGCAGTTACTCGCCAATGATGGGGAGCGAGCAGTACTTC; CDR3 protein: CASSYSPMMGSEQYF
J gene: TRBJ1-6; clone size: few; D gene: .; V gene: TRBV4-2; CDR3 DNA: TGTGCCAGCAGCTTTCGTACAAGCTCCTATAATTCACCCCTCCACTTT; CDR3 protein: CASSFRTSSYNSPLHF
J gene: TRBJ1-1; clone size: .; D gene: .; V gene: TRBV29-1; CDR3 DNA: TGCAGCGTCGCAAAGGTGGGGATTGAAGCTTTCTTT; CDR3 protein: CSVAKVGIEAFF
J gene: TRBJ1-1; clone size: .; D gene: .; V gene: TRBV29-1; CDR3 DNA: TGCAGCGTTGGAGGTGGGACAAACACTGAAGCTTTCTTT; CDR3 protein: CSVGGGTNTEAFF
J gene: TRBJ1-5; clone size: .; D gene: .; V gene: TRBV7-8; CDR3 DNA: TGTGCCAGCAGCTTAAGGTTGGGGTATCAGCCCCAGCATTTT; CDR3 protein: CASSLRLGYQPQHF
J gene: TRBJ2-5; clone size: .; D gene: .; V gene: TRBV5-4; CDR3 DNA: TGTGCCAGCAGGAAAAACTTGGACCAGGAAGAGACCCAGTACTTC; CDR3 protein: CASRKNLDQEETQYF
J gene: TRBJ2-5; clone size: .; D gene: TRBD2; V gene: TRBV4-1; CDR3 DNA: TGCGCCAGCAGCCAACCCACAGCGGGGGGCTCGAGGGAGACCCAGTACTTC; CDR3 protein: CASSQPTAGGSRETQYF
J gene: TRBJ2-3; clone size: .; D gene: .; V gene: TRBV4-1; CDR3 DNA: TGCGCCAGCAGCCAATTGGGGCATCGCACCGGAGATACGCAGTATTTT; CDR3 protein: CASSQLGHRTGDTQYF
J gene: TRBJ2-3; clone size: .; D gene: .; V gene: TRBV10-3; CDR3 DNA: TGTGCCATCAGTGAGTCCGGGGATACGCAGTATTTT; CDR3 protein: CAISESGDTQYF
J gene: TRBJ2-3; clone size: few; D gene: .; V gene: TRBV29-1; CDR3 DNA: TGCAGCGTTGAGGCCAGGGGCACAGATACGCAGTATTTT; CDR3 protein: CSVEARGTDTQYF
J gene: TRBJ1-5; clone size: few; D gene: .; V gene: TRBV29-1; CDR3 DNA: TGCAGCGTGAACACCCTTCCAGGGGTCAATCAGCCCCAGCATTTT; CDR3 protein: CSVNTLPGVNQPQHF
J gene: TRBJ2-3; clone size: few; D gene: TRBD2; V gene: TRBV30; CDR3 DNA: TGTGCCTGGAGTGTGTCGCTAGCGGGGGGGCGGACGGATACGCAGTATTTT; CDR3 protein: CAWSVSLAGGRTDTQYF
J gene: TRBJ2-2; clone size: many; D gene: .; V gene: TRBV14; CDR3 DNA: TGTGCCAGCAGCCACCTCTTGAACACCGGGGAGCTGTTTTTT; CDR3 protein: CASSHLLNTGELFF
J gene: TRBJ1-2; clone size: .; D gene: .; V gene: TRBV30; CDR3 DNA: TGTGCCTCCGGGGATTACACCTTC; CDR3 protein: CASGDYTF
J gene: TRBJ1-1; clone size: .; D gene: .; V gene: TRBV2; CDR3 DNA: TGTGCCAGCAGTACGACAGGCGGGGGTACTGAAGCTTTCTTT; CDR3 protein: CASSTTGGGTEAFF
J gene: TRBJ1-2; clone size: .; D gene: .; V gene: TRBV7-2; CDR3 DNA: TGTGCCAGCAGCCCAAACTCGGGGAACCCTACTAACTATGGCTACACCTTC; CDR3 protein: CASSPNSGNPTNYGYTF
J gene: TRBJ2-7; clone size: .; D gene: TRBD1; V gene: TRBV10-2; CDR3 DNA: TGCGCCAGCAGTGACCACAGGGGTAACGAGCAGTACTTC; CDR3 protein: CASSDHRGNEQYF
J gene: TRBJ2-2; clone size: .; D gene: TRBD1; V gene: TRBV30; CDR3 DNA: TGTGCCGCCCGACACCGGGACAGAAGTACGGACACCGGGGAGCTGTTTTTT; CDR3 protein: CAARHRDRSTDTGELFF
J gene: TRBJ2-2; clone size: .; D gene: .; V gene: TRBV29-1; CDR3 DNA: TGCAGCGTTCAAGGGGCGCCTGATGCGAACACCGGGGAGCTGTTTTTT; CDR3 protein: CSVQGAPDANTGELFF
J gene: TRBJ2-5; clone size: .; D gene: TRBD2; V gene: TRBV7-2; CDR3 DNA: TGTGCCAGCAGCTTAGGTAGCGGGGGGGCCCAGGAGACCCAGTACTTC; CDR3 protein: CASSLGSGGAQETQYF
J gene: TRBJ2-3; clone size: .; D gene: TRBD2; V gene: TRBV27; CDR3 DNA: TGTGCCAGCAGTTTATTCGTCGGGGGGGCCGAGCAGTATTTT; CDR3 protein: CASSLFVGGAEQYF
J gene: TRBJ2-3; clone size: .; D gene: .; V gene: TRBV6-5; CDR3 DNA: TGTGCCAGCAGGGCCGGAGATACGCAGTATTTT; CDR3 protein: CASRAGDTQYF
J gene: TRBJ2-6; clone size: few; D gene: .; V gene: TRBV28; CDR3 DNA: TGTGCCAGCCTTAGGGTTACCGGGGCCAACGTCCTGACTTTC; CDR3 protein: CASLRVTGANVLTF
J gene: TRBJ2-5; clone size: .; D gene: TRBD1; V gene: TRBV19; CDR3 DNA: TGTGCCAGTAGCTCGGGACAGGGAGAGACCCAGTACTTC; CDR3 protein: CASSSGQGETQYF
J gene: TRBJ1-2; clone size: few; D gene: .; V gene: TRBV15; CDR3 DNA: TGTGCCACCAGCAGGGTAACAGGGTGGAATGGCTACACCTTC; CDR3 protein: CATSRVTGWNGYTF
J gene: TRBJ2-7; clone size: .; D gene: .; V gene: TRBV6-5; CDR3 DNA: TGTGCCACCACGAAAGGGAGCTCCTACGAGCAGTACTTC; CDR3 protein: CATTKGSSYEQYF
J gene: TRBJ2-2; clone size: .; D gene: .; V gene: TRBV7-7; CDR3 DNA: TGTGCTAGCAGCTTAGGGCGGGACAGTCAGAACACCGGGGAGCTGTTTTTT; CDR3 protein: CASSLGRDSQNTGELFF
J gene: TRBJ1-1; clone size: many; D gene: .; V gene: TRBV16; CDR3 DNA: TGTGCCAGCAGCCCGGCAATCGGGAACACTGAAGCTTTCTTT; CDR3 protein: CASSPAIGNTEAFF
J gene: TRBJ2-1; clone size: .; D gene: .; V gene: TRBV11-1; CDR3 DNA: TGTGCCAGCAGCTTAGCAACTAGTAATGAGCAGTTCTTC; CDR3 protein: CASSLATSNEQFF
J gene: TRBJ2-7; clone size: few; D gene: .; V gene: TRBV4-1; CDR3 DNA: TGCGCCAGCAGCCAAAACTGGCGCTACGAGCAGTACTTC; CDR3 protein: CASSQNWRYEQYF
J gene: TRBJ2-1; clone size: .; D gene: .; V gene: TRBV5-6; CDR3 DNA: TGTGCCAGCAGCTTATCCAGTGAGGAGTTCTTC; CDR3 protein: CASSLSSEEFF
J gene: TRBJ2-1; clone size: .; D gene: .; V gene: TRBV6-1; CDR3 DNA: TGTGCCAGCAGTGATCCACAGGGCACAACGGGCAATGAGCAGTTCTTC; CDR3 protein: CASSDPQGTTGNEQFF
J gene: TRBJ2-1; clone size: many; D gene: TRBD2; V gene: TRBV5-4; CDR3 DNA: TGTGCCAGCAGCAAACCATGGGGGACTAGCGGGAACAATGAGCAGTTCTTC; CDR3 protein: CASSKPWGTSGNNEQFF
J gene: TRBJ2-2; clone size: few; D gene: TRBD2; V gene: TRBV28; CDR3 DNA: TGTGCCAGCAGTTCCCCCGGACTAGCGGGGGGGCCTGGGGACACCGGGGAGCTGTTTTTT; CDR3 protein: CASSSPGLAGGPGDTGELFF
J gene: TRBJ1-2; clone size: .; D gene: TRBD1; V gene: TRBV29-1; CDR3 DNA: TGCAGCGAAAGGACAGGGGTTGACTATGGCTACACCTTC; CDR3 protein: CSERTGVDYGYTF
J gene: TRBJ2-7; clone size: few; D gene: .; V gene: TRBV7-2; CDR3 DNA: TGTGCCAGCAGCTTAGTCTACGAGCAGTACTTC; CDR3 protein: CASSLVYEQYF
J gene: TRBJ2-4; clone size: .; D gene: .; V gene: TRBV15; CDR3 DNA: TGTGCCACCAGCAGAGATCTGGGACCCCAAAACATTCAGTACTTC; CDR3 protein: CATSRDLGPQNIQYF
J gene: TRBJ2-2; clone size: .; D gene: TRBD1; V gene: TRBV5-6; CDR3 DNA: TGTGCCAGCAGGCTGACAGGGGGCGCCTCCGGGGAGCTGTTTTTT; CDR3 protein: CASRLTGGASGELFF
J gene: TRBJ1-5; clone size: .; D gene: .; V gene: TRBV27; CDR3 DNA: TGTGCCAGCAGACGGGGCTGGGACAATCAGCCCCAGCATTTT; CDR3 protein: CASRRGWDNQPQHF
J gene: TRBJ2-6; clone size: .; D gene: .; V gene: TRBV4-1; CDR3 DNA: TGCGCCAGCAGCCACCCTAGGGTTCGGGGTAGGGCCAACGTCCTGACTTTC; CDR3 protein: CASSHPRVRGRANVLTF